This T cell receptor beta chain was obtained from a study of patients and donors after allogeneic stem cell transplantation. TCRdb called the RT-PCR reads again in MiXCR, with one record for every CDR3 protein. The sample consists of around 90,000 distinct CDR3 sequences, around 49% of them appearing once. Trimming left V 7 bases short and J 6 bases short, with 16 bases between. This CDR3 has 14 residues. The chain employs TRBV12-3 or TRBV12-4 and TRBJ1-5, with D possibly TRBD1 on 5 matching bases. Sequences were obtained from blood, either unsorted or a sorted T cell fraction (not recorded which). The receptor was isolated from a human donor who was either an allogeneic HSCT recipient or a stem cell or donor lymphocyte infusion donor (not recorded which). It is not recorded whose cells these are; they may come from a transplant donor. The CDR3 DNA reads as TGTGCCAGCACGCCTCAGGGTTTGGTTCAGCCCCAGCATTTT. Protein product: CASTPQGLVQPQHF.